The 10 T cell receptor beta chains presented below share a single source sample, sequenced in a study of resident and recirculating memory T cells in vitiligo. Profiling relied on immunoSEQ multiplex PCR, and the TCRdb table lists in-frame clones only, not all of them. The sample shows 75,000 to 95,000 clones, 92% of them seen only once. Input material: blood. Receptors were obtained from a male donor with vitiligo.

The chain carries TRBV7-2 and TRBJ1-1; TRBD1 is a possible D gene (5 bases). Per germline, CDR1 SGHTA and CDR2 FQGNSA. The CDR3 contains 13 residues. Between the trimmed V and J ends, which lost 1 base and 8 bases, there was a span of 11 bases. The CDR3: CASSLGQGREAFF. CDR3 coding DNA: TGTGCCAGCAGCTTAGGGCAGGGTAGAGAAGCTTTCTTT.

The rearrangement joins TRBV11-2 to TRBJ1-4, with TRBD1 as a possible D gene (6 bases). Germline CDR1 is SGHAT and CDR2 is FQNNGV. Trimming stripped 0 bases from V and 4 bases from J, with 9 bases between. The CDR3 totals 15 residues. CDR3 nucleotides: TGTGCCAGCAGCTTAGACCAGGGGCGTAATGAAAAACTGTTTTTT. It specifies CASSLDQGRNEKLFF.

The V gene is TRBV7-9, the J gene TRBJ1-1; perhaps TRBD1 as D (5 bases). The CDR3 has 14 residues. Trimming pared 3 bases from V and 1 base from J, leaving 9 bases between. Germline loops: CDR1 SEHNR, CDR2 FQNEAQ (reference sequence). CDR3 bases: TGTGCCAGCAGCTTCGGACAACAGAACACTGAAGCTTTCTTT. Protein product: CASSFGQQNTEAFF.

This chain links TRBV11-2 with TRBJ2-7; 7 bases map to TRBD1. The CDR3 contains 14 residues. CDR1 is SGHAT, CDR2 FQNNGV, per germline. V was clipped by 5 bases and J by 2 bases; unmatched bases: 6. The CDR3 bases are TGTGCCAGCAGCCTCGGACAGGCTACCTACGAGCAGTACTTC. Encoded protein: CASSLGQATYEQYF. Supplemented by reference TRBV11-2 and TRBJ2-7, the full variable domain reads EAGVAQSPRYKIIEKRQSVAFWCNPISGHATLYWYQQILGQGPKLLIQFQNNGVVDDSQLPKDRFSAERLKGVDSTLKIQPAKLEDSAVYLCASSLGQATYEQYFGPGTRLTVT.

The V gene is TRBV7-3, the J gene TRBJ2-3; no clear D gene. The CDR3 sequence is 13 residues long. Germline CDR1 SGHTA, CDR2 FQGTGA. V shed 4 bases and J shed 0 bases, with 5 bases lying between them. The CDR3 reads CASSSQSTDTQYF. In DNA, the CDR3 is TGTGCCAGCAGCTCTCAGAGCACAGATACGCAGTATTTT.

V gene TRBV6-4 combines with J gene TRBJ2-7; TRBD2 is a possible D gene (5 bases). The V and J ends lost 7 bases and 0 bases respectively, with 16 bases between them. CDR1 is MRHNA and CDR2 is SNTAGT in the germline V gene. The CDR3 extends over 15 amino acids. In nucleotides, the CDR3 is TGTGCCAGCATTCTAAGGACTTCCTCCTCCTACGAGCAGTACTTC. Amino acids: CASILRTSSSYEQYF.

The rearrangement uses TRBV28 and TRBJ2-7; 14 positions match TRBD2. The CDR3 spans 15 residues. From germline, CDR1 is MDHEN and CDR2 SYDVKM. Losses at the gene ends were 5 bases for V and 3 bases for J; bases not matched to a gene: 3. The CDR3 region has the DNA TGTGCCAGCAGTCCTGGGACTAGCGGGGGCTACGAGCAGTACTTC. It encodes CASSPGTSGGYEQYF.

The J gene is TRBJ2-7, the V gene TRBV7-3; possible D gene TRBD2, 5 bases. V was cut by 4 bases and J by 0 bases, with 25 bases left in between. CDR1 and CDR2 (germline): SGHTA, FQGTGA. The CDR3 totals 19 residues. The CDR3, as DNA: TGTGCCAGCAGCTCCCTATCCCCGATCAGGTCTAGCTCCTCCTACGAGCAGTACTTC. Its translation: CASSSLSPIRSSSSYEQYF.

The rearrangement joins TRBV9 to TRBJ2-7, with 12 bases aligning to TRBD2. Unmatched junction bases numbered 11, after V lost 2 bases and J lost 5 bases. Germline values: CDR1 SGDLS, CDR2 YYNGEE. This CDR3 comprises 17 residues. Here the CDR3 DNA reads TGTGCCAGCAGCGTCGGACTAGCGGGGACCCTAACCCACGAGCAGTACTTC. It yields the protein CASSVGLAGTLTHEQYF.

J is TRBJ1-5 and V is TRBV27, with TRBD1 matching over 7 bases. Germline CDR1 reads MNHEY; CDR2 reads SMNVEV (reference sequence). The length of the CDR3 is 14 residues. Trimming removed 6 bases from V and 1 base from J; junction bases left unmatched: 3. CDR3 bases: TGTGCCAGCAGACGGACAGGAAGCAATCAGCCCCAGCATTTT. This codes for CASRRTGSNQPQHF.